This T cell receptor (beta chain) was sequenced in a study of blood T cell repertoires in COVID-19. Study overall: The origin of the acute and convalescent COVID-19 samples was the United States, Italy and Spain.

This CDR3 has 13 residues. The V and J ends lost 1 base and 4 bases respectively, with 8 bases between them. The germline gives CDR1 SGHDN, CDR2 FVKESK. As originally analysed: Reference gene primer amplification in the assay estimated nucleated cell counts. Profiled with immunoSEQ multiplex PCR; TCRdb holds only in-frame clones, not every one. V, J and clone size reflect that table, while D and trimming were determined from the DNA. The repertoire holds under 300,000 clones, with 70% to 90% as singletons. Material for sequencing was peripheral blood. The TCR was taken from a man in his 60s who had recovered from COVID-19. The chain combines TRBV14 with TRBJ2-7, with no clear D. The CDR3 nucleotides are TGTGCCAGCAGCCAAGTGCCGGGTTACGAGCAGTACTTC. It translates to CASSQVPGYEQYF.